A selection of T cell receptor beta chains follows, all from one sample in a study of blood T cell repertoires in COVID-19. This table comes from immunoSEQ multiplex PCR, and its TCRdb copy is limited to in-frame clones, with some not included. The profile shows 250,000 to 400,000 clones, approximately 89% of them singletons. Sequenced sample: peripheral blood. The receptors were sampled from a woman in her twenties or thirties with COVID-19, enrolled during active disease. CDR3s include the opening cysteine and the closing phenylalanine or tryptophan. A D gene is named only where the DNA matches it firmly. The listing skips clone size in some rows; elsewhere it reads once, few, many or a size class.

clone_size: NA
j_call: TRBJ1-1
d_call: TRBD1
v_call: TRBV10-3
cdr3_nt: TGTGCCATCAGAAGACAGGGAGAAGCTTTCTTT
cdr3_aa: CAIRRQGEAFF

clone_size: few
j_call: TRBJ1-2
d_call: NA
v_call: TRBV2
cdr3_nt: TGTGCCAGCAGTGAAGCGCCCGCAGGGCCTATCTATGGCTACACCTTC
cdr3_aa: CASSEAPAGPIYGYTF

clone_size: NA
j_call: TRBJ2-5
d_call: TRBD1
v_call: TRBV5-4
cdr3_nt: TGTGCCAGCAGCTTTTGGACAGGCCCAAAGGGAATCGAGACCCAGTACTTC
cdr3_aa: CASSFWTGPKGIETQYF

clone_size: NA
j_call: TRBJ2-5
d_call: TRBD2
v_call: TRBV2
cdr3_nt: TGTGCCAGCAGTTTGGGGACTAGCGGGCCACAAGAGACCCAGTACTTC
cdr3_aa: CASSLGTSGPQETQYF

clone_size: NA
j_call: TRBJ1-1
d_call: TRBD1
v_call: TRBV7-3
cdr3_nt: TGTGCCAGCAGCTTAACATCTCGTTGGCAGGGGGGAATCACTGAAGCTTTCTTT
cdr3_aa: CASSLTSRWQGGITEAFF

clone_size: NA
j_call: TRBJ2-1
d_call: NA
v_call: TRBV14
cdr3_nt: TGTGCCAGCAGCCAAGGGGCAACAGGGCTGCAGTTCTTC
cdr3_aa: CASSQGATGLQFF

clone_size: NA
j_call: TRBJ1-1
d_call: NA
v_call: TRBV19
cdr3_nt: TGTGCCAGTAGTGTAAAAAGGGGGACTGAAGCTTTCTTT
cdr3_aa: CASSVKRGTEAFF

clone_size: few
j_call: TRBJ2-5
d_call: TRBD2
v_call: TRBV6-1
cdr3_nt: TGTGCCAGCAGTGAGCTGGTAGCGGGGGGACTAGAGACCCAGTACTTC
cdr3_aa: CASSELVAGGLETQYF

clone_size: NA
j_call: TRBJ2-7
d_call: TRBD1
v_call: TRBV6-5
cdr3_nt: TGTGCCAGCAGACAGGGGCACGAGCAGTACTTC
cdr3_aa: CASRQGHEQYF

clone_size: once
j_call: TRBJ1-4
d_call: NA
v_call: TRBV14
cdr3_nt: TGTGCCAGCAGCCAAGTGCGGGGGATCGGAGAAAAACTGTTTTTT
cdr3_aa: CASSQVRGIGEKLFF

clone_size: NA
j_call: TRBJ2-1
d_call: TRBD1
v_call: TRBV6-5
cdr3_nt: TGTGCCAGCAGATCCGACAGGGGGCTCTACAATGAGCAGTTCTTC
cdr3_aa: CASRSDRGLYNEQFF

clone_size: NA
j_call: TRBJ2-5
d_call: NA
v_call: TRBV7-2
cdr3_nt: TGTGCCAGCAGCCTAACGCGGGAGACCCAGTACTTC
cdr3_aa: CASSLTRETQYF

clone_size: NA
j_call: TRBJ2-3
d_call: NA
v_call: TRBV24-1
cdr3_nt: TGTGCCGCCAGTGAAAATCGAGCTTCCACAGATACGCAGTATTTT
cdr3_aa: CAASENRASTDTQYF

clone_size: once
j_call: TRBJ2-5
d_call: NA
v_call: TRBV12-3/TRBV12-4
cdr3_nt: TGTGCCAGCAGTTTAACAAAAGAGACCCAGTACTTC
cdr3_aa: CASSLTKETQYF

clone_size: NA
j_call: TRBJ2-1
d_call: NA
v_call: TRBV18
cdr3_nt: TGTGCCAGCTCACCCAGAAGACAGGCCCGCCCCTACAATGAGCAGTTCTTC
cdr3_aa: CASSPRRQARPYNEQFF

clone_size: NA
j_call: TRBJ1-1
d_call: TRBD1
v_call: TRBV7-2
cdr3_nt: TGTGCCAGCAGCAAAATACCAGTAGGGGGCACGAACACTGAAGCTTTCTTT
cdr3_aa: CASSKIPVGGTNTEAFF

clone_size: NA
j_call: TRBJ2-2
d_call: TRBD2
v_call: TRBV5-5
cdr3_nt: TGTGCCAGCAGCCCCATGGGACTAGCGGGGACGCGCACCGGGGAGCTGTTTTTT
cdr3_aa: CASSPMGLAGTRTGELFF

clone_size: NA
j_call: TRBJ1-1
d_call: NA
v_call: TRBV19
cdr3_nt: TGTGCCAGTAGTATGGGCAGGACAAACACTGAAGCTTTCTTT
cdr3_aa: CASSMGRTNTEAFF

clone_size: NA
j_call: TRBJ1-2
d_call: NA
v_call: TRBV18
cdr3_nt: TGTGCCAGCTCACCAGCGGGGCAGGCCAACTATGGCTACACCTTC
cdr3_aa: CASSPAGQANYGYTF

clone_size: NA
j_call: TRBJ2-1
d_call: TRBD2
v_call: TRBV14
cdr3_nt: TGTGCCAGCAGCCGAGTACTAGCGGGGCCTTTGTATGAGCAGTTCTTC
cdr3_aa: CASSRVLAGPLYEQFF

clone_size: NA
j_call: TRBJ2-1
d_call: TRBD2
v_call: TRBV10-2
cdr3_nt: TGCGCCAGCAGTGGATACGGGACTAGCGGGGGTCTAGACAATGAGCAGTTCTTC
cdr3_aa: CASSGYGTSGGLDNEQFF

clone_size: NA
j_call: TRBJ2-7
d_call: NA
v_call: TRBV27
cdr3_nt: TGTGCCAGCAGTTCGTCTAACTACGAGCAGTACTTC
cdr3_aa: CASSSSNYEQYF

clone_size: NA
j_call: TRBJ2-1
d_call: TRBD2
v_call: TRBV11-2
cdr3_nt: TGTGCCAGCAGCTTATCCGCGGGGGGTATTTACAATGAGCAGTTCTTC
cdr3_aa: CASSLSAGGIYNEQFF

clone_size: NA
j_call: TRBJ1-2
d_call: TRBD1
v_call: TRBV15
cdr3_nt: TGTGCCACCAGCAGAGAAGGGACAGGATCCCTATATGGCTACACCTTC
cdr3_aa: CATSREGTGSLYGYTF

clone_size: NA
j_call: TRBJ2-7
d_call: NA
v_call: TRBV7-8
cdr3_nt: TGTGCCAGCGTGGGGGCCCGATGGGGCTCTAGCTCCTACGAGCAGTACTTC
cdr3_aa: CASVGARWGSSSYEQYF

clone_size: once
j_call: TRBJ2-1
d_call: TRBD2
v_call: TRBV19
cdr3_nt: TGTGCCAGTAGTATTCGTGGGACTAGCGGCTATAGCTCCTACAATGAGCAGTTCTTC
cdr3_aa: CASSIRGTSGYSSYNEQFF

clone_size: NA
j_call: TRBJ1-1
d_call: TRBD1
v_call: TRBV7-9
cdr3_nt: TGTGCCTCAGCACAGTTGACAGGGGTCGCTTTCTTT
cdr3_aa: CASAQLTGVAFF

clone_size: NA
j_call: TRBJ2-1
d_call: NA
v_call: TRBV6-6
cdr3_nt: TGTGCCAGCAGTTACGGCAGGGGCCGAAAAGACAATGAGCAGTTCTTC
cdr3_aa: CASSYGRGRKDNEQFF

clone_size: few
j_call: TRBJ1-2
d_call: TRBD1
v_call: TRBV2
cdr3_nt: TGTGCCAGCAGTAACTACCAGGGGGCCCTAAACTATGGCTACACCTTC
cdr3_aa: CASSNYQGALNYGYTF

clone_size: NA
j_call: TRBJ2-1
d_call: TRBD2
v_call: TRBV29-1
cdr3_nt: TGCAGCGTTGGAGGTTCGCTCGGGGGGTACAATGAGCAGTTCTTC
cdr3_aa: CSVGGSLGGYNEQFF

clone_size: NA
j_call: TRBJ1-1
d_call: TRBD1
v_call: TRBV24-1
cdr3_nt: TGTGCCACCAGGGAGACAGGGCGACCCACTGAAGCTTTCTTT
cdr3_aa: CATRETGRPTEAFF

clone_size: NA
j_call: TRBJ1-5
d_call: NA
v_call: TRBV9
cdr3_nt: TGTGCCAGCAGCGTAAGCTGGTGGGACAAAGAGAAAGATTATAGCAATCAGCCCCAGCATTTT
cdr3_aa: CASSVSWWDKEKDYSNQPQHF

clone_size: NA
j_call: TRBJ2-3
d_call: TRBD2
v_call: TRBV19
cdr3_nt: TGTGCCAGTACCCCGACTAGCCTTAGAACAGATACGCAGTATTTT
cdr3_aa: CASTPTSLRTDTQYF

clone_size: few
j_call: TRBJ2-5
d_call: NA
v_call: TRBV19
cdr3_nt: TGTGCCAGTGGCCTAGGGGGAGAGACCCAGTACTTC
cdr3_aa: CASGLGGETQYF

clone_size: NA
j_call: TRBJ2-5
d_call: NA
v_call: TRBV5-1
cdr3_nt: TGCGCCAGCAGGCAGGGAGAGACCCAGTACTTC
cdr3_aa: CASRQGETQYF

clone_size: NA
j_call: TRBJ1-5
d_call: NA
v_call: TRBV19
cdr3_nt: TGTGCCAGTAGTATTTCTACAGGCGGATTCCAGCCCCAGCATTTT
cdr3_aa: CASSISTGGFQPQHF

clone_size: NA
j_call: TRBJ2-2
d_call: NA
v_call: TRBV13
cdr3_nt: TGTGCCAGCAGCTCGGAGAACGGGGAGCTGTTTTTT
cdr3_aa: CASSSENGELFF

clone_size: NA
j_call: TRBJ1-4
d_call: NA
v_call: TRBV3-1/TRBV3-2
cdr3_nt: TGTGCCAGCAGACCGCGGGGGGGTAATGAAAAACTGTTTTTT
cdr3_aa: CASRPRGGNEKLFF

clone_size: NA
j_call: TRBJ1-1
d_call: TRBD1
v_call: TRBV4-2
cdr3_nt: TGTGCCAGCAGCCAAGGCCAGATAGACAGGGAAGGCACTGAAGCTTTCTTT
cdr3_aa: CASSQGQIDREGTEAFF

clone_size: NA
j_call: TRBJ2-1
d_call: NA
v_call: TRBV19
cdr3_nt: TGTGCCAGTAGTATAGATTCCTCACTAGACAATGAGCAGTTCTTC
cdr3_aa: CASSIDSSLDNEQFF

clone_size: NA
j_call: TRBJ1-1
d_call: TRBD1
v_call: TRBV28
cdr3_nt: TGTGCCAGCTTTGGCCGACAGGGGGCGGCTGAAGCTTTCTTT
cdr3_aa: CASFGRQGAAEAFF

clone_size: NA
j_call: TRBJ1-5
d_call: TRBD1
v_call: TRBV28
cdr3_nt: TGTGCCTCACGGACAGGGGCCGGCAATCAGCCCCAGCATTTT
cdr3_aa: CASRTGAGNQPQHF

clone_size: few
j_call: TRBJ2-3
d_call: NA
v_call: TRBV24-1
cdr3_nt: TGTGCCACCAGTGAGAGGGACACTTACACAGATACGCAGTATTTT
cdr3_aa: CATSERDTYTDTQYF